Each of the 19 T cell receptor beta chains below was sequenced from the same sample in a study of T cell responses to AZD1222 COVID-19 vaccine. Data came from immunoSEQ multiplex PCR; TCRdb stores just in-frame clones and leaves some out. The sample consists of roughly 120,000 clones, 80% to 90% of them appearing once. The source was peripheral blood, collected on day 0 of AZD1222 vaccination. All receptors come from an adult in good health.

The chain carries TRBV4-1 and TRBJ1-6; D gene ambiguous. V gave up 4 bases and J gave up 0 bases, with 7 bases separating them. Germline V CDR1 and CDR2: MGHRA, YSYEKL. The CDR3 is 15 residues long. The CDR3 nucleotides are TGCGCCAGCAGCCCCGAGGGCTCCTATAATTCACCCCTCCACTTT. Translated, it gives CASSPEGSYNSPLHF.

V and J are TRBV2 and TRBJ1-2; D gene ambiguous. This CDR3 is 14 amino acids long. Trimming pared 4 bases from V and 0 bases from J, leaving 9 bases between. Germline lookup yields CDR1 SNHLY and CDR2 FYNNEI. The DNA for the CDR3 is TGTGCCAGCAGTGTCGACACCTCTAACTATGGCTACACCTTC. It specifies CASSVDTSNYGYTF.

The chain couples TRBV10-3 to TRBJ2-3; 13 bases line up with TRBD2. The CDR3 consists of 16 residues. Germline trimming cut 2 bases from V and 5 bases from J; bases unmatched to any gene: 4. Germline-derived CDR1 and CDR2 are ENHRY and SYGVKD. CDR3 in amino acids: CAISETSGGARDTQYF. Written as DNA, the CDR3 is TGTGCCATCAGTGAGACTAGCGGGGGGGCCAGAGATACGCAGTATTTT.

This clone is a singleton in its sample. The V gene is TRBV27, the J gene TRBJ1-2; TRBD1 is a possible D gene (5 bases). The CDR3 contains 15 residues. Per germline, CDR1 MNHEY and CDR2 SMNVEV (reference sequence). Trimming stripped 2 bases from V and 2 bases from J, with 12 bases between. Here the CDR3 reads CASSLKQGANYGYTF. The CDR3 DNA is TGTGCCAGCAGTTTAAAGCAGGGAGCAAACTATGGCTACACCTTC.

This chain joins TRBV6-1 and TRBJ2-7; perhaps D is TRBD1 or TRBD2 (5 bases each). There are 15 residues in the CDR3. In germline, CDR1 is MNHNS, CDR2 SASEGT. Trimming cost V 3 bases and J 4 bases, with 16 bases left between them. CDR3: CASSEPGRGIYEQYF. CDR3 DNA: TGTGCCAGCAGTGAGCCGGGACGGGGAATTTACGAGCAGTACTTC.

The sample holds a few counts of this clone. The V gene is TRBV6-5, the J gene TRBJ1-5, with TRBD1 identical over 8 bases. The CDR3 sequence is 15 residues long. Germline loops: CDR1 MNHEY, CDR2 SVGAGI. Trimming at V came to 6 bases and at J to 3 bases, leaving 7 bases not matched to a gene. The CDR3 sequence is CASRDRAANNQPQHF. DNA of the CDR3: TGTGCCAGCAGGGACAGGGCGGCCAACAATCAGCCCCAGCATTTT.

The CDR3 region has the DNA TGTGCCAGCAGCCCCTCTCCGGGCCTTGAGGCAGATACGCAGTATTTT. Protein: CASSPSPGLEADTQYF. The chain couples TRBV14 to TRBJ2-3, with no clear D. Trimming took 4 bases from V and 4 from J, leaving 18 bases between them. The CDR3 spans 16 residues. Germline-derived CDR1 and CDR2 are SGHDN and FVKESK.

The rearrangement joins TRBV7-9 to TRBJ1-2; TRBD1 is a possible D gene (6 bases). Between the trimmed V and J ends, which lost 5 bases and 5 bases, there was a span of 15 bases. Germline CDR1 and CDR2: SEHNR and FQNEAQ (reference sequence). There are 14 residues in the CDR3. The CDR3: CASSLQGLPYGYTF. CDR3 sequence (DNA): TGTGCCAGCAGCCTACAGGGACTCCCTTATGGCTACACCTTC.

V and J are TRBV6-1 and TRBJ1-1; D possibly corresponds to TRBD1 (6 bases). The V end was cut by 3 bases, the J end by 0 bases, with 11 bases between. Germline CDR1 reads MNHNS; CDR2 reads SASEGT. There are 15 residues in the CDR3. CDR3 residues: CASSDGGGLNTEAFF. CDR3 nucleotides: TGTGCCAGCAGTGACGGGGGGGGCTTGAACACTGAAGCTTTCTTT.

This chain links TRBV19 with TRBJ2-6, with 7 bases matching TRBD1. The germline V gene encodes CDR1 LNHDA and CDR2 SQIVND (reference sequence). This CDR3 comprises 18 residues. V lost 3 bases to trimming and J lost 3 bases; unmatched junction nucleotides: 11. In nucleotides, the CDR3 is TGTGCCAGTAGTATGACAGGGACCCCCTCTCTTGGGGCCAACGTCCTGACTTTC. Translated: CASSMTGTPSLGANVLTF.

This clone occurred once. This chain connects TRBV30 to TRBJ2-7; a weak D match, TRBD2 (6 bases). CDR3 length: 14 residues. Between the trimmed V and J ends, which lost 0 bases and 4 bases, there was a span of 13 bases. Germline loops: CDR1 GTSNPN, CDR2 SVGIG (reference sequence). The CDR3, as DNA: TGTGCCTGGAGTGTACGGCGGGGAGAATACGAGCAGTACTTC. Translated: CAWSVRRGEYEQYF.

This clone is a singleton in its sample. The chain joins TRBV5-1 to TRBJ1-1; TRBD1 agrees at 11 bases. This CDR3 comprises 14 residues. Germline lookup yields CDR1 SGHRS and CDR2 YFSETQ. Trimming removed 4 bases from V and 5 bases from J; junction bases left unmatched: 4. The CDR3 here is CASSGGTGGTEAFF. The CDR3 coding sequence is TGCGCCAGCAGCGGCGGGACAGGGGGAACTGAAGCTTTCTTT.

J is TRBJ2-7 and V is TRBV15, with 7 bases aligning to TRBD1. J gave up 3 bases and V 0 bases, and 5 bases lay outside the gene matches. CDR1 is LNHNV and CDR2 is YYDKDF in the germline V gene (reference sequence). The CDR3 length is 15 residues. The CDR3 loop reads CATSRDRGGVYEQYF. The CDR3 DNA is TGTGCCACCAGCAGAGATCGAGGGGGCGTCTACGAGCAGTACTTC.

This clone has just a few counts. This sequence joins TRBV12-3 or TRBV12-4 and TRBJ1-1; 9 bases fit TRBD1. The ends lost 6 bases at V and 4 bases at J; junction bases unmatched: 0. The CDR3 length is 12 residues. The DNA for the CDR3 is TGTGCCAGCAGGGGACAGGGCACTGAAGCTTTCTTT. It translates to CASRGQGTEAFF.

The chain employs TRBV19 and TRBJ2-1; 10 bases are a match to TRBD2. The CDR3 length is 17 residues. Unmatched junction bases numbered 9, after V lost 2 bases and J lost 5 bases. In germline, CDR1 is LNHDA, CDR2 SQIVND (reference sequence). Written as DNA, the CDR3 is TGTGCCAGTAGTATATTCGGGCGTCTAGCGGGGGACAATGAGCAGTTCTTC. This gives the protein CASSIFGRLAGDNEQFF. Filled out from reference TRBV19 and TRBJ2-1, the complete variable domain reads DGGITQSPKYLFRKEGQNVTLSCEQNLNHDAMYWYRQDPGQGLRLIYYSQIVNDFQKGDIAEGYSVSREKKESFPLTVTSAQKNPTAFYLCASSIFGRLAGDNEQFFGPGTRLTVL.

The chain couples TRBV12-3 or TRBV12-4 to TRBJ2-2; no firm D call. V was shortened by 7 bases and J by 8 bases, with 11 bases between the two germline ends. This CDR3 is 12 amino acids long. CDR3 amino acids: CASIRVSGELFF. CDR3 DNA sequence: TGTGCCAGCATCCGTGTTTCTGGGGAGCTGTTTTTT.

This clone appeared a single time. This chain uses TRBV6-5 with TRBJ1-2; a possible D gene is TRBD1 (6 bases). CDR1 is MNHEY, CDR2 SVGAGI, per germline. The CDR3 runs 15 residues. Between the trimmed V and J ends, which lost 2 bases and 1 base, there was a span of 11 bases. CDR3 coding DNA: TGTGCCAGCAGTTACGGGACACAGCTTAACTATGGCTACACCTTC. It yields the protein CASSYGTQLNYGYTF.

The chain combines TRBV28 with TRBJ2-7; TRBD2 agrees at 8 bases. Germline assignment: CDR1 MDHEN and CDR2 SYDVKM. The CDR3 totals 12 residues. Trimming removed 2 bases from V and 9 bases from J; junction bases left unmatched: 3. The CDR3 here is CASSLAGGSQYF. CDR3 DNA: TGTGCCAGCAGTTTAGCGGGGGGCTCGCAGTACTTC. The full variable domain, in which reference TRBV28 and TRBJ2-7 provide the parts outside the CDR3, is DVKVTQSSRYLVKRTGEKVFLECVQDMDHENMFWYRQDPGLGLRLIYFSYDVKMKEKGDIPEGYSVSREKKERFSLILESASTNQTSMYLCASSLAGGSQYFGPGTRLTVT.

To note about this clone: Other DNA sequences in this specimen translate into the identical CDR3. The chain is built from TRBV7-9 and TRBJ2-7; D gene uncertain. The germline V gene encodes CDR1 SEHNR and CDR2 FQNEAQ (reference sequence). V was shortened by 4 bases and J by 5 bases, with 9 bases between the two germline ends. CDR3 length: 12 residues. DNA of the CDR3: TGTGCCAGCAGCTCCGGAAGGGACGAGCAGTACTTC. Protein sequence: CASSSGRDEQYF.